This T cell receptor beta chain originates from a study of low-dose radiotherapy and immunotherapy resistance in tumors. At the level of the study: Each fraction for Cohort 1 was 0.5 Gy, given every 2 weeks, and the total came to 6.5 Gy. Intravenous cyclophosphamide at 200 mg/m2 preceded radiation and immunotherapy by one day, every two weeks.

Gene-specific TRAV and TRBV primers were used for first-strand cDNA, covering alpha and beta chains. Amplification, which lasted 20 PCR cycles, used a constant-region primer and V-primer adapter to amplify TCRs. TCRdb recomputed calls from the reads with MiXCR, one row per CDR3 protein. The top ten clones hold under 7.5% of a sample with some 85,000 distinct CDR3 sequences, approximately 17% of them seen once. This clonotype was observed many times. The CDR3 is 14 amino acids. Looked up from germline, CDR1 is LGHDT and CDR2 is YNNKEL (reference sequence). J lost 2 bases, V lost 2 bases, and 2 bases had no gene match. Sample time point: before trial treatment.

The J gene is TRBJ2-5, the V gene TRBV3-1, with TRBD1 matching over 7 bases. The sequence came from a male donor with prostate cancer. Sequenced here: PBMCs, sampled before treatment. The CDR3 coding sequence is TGTGCCAGCAGCCAAAGGGACAGACAAGAGACCCAGTACTTC. Protein: CASSQRDRQETQYF.